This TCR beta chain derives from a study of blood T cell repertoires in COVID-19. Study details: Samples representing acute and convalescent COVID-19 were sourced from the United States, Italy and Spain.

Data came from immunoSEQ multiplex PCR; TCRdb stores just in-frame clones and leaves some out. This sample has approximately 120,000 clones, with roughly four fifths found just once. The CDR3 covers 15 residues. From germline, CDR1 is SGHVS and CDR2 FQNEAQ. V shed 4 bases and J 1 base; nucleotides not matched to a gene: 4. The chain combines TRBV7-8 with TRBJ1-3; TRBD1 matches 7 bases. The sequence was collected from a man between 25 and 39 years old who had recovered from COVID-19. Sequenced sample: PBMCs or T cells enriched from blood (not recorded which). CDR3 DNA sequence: TGTGCCAGCAGCTCCCAGGGGGTATCTGGAAACACCATATATTTT. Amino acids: CASSSQGVSGNTIYF.